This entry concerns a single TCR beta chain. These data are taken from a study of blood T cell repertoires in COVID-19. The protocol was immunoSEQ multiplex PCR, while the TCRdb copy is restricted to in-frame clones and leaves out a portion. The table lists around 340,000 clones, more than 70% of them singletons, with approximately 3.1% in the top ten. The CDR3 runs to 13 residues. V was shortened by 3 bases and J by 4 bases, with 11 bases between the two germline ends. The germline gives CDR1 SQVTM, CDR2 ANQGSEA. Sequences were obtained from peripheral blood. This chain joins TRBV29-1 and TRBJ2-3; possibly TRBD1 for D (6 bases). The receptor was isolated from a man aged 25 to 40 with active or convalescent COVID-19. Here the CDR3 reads CSVEGQRSDTQYF. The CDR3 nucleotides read TGCAGCGTTGAGGGACAAAGGTCAGATACGCAGTATTTT.